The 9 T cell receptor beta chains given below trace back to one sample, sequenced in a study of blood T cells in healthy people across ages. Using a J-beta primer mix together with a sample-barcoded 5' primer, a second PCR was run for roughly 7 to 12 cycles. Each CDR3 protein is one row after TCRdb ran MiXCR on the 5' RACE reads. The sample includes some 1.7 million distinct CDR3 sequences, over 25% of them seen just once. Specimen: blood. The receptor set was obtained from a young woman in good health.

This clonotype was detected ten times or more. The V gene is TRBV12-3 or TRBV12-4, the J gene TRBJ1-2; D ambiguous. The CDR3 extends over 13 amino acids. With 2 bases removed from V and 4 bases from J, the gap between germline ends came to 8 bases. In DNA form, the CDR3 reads TGTGCCAGCAGTTTAATGGGCAGCTATGGCTACACCTTC. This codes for CASSLMGSYGYTF.

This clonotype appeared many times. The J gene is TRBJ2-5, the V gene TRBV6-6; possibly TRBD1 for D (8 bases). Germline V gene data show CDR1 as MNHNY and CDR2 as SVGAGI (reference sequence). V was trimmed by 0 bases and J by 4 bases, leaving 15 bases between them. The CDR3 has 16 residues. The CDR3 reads CASSYSRTGRGETQYF. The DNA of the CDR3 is TGTGCCAGCAGTTACTCAAGGACAGGGAGGGGAGAGACCCAGTACTTC.

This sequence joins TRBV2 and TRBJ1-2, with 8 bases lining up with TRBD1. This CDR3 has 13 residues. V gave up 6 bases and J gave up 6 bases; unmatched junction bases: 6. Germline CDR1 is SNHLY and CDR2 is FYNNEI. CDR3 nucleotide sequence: TGTGCCAGCAGGATCCTGGACAGGGATGGCTACACCTTC. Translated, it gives CASRILDRDGYTF.

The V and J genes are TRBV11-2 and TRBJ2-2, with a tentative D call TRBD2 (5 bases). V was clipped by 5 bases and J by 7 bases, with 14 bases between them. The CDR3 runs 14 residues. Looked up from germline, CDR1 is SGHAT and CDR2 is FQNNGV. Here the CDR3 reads CASSPNERDGELFF. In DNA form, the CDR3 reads TGTGCCAGCAGCCCCAACGAGAGGGACGGGGAGCTGTTTTTT.

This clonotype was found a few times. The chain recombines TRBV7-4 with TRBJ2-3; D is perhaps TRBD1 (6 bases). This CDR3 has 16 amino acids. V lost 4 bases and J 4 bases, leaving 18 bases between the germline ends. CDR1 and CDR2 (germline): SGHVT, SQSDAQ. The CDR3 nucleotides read TGTGCCAGCAGCTACCACAGGGAATCGGGCGCAGATACGCAGTATTTT. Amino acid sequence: CASSYHRESGADTQYF.

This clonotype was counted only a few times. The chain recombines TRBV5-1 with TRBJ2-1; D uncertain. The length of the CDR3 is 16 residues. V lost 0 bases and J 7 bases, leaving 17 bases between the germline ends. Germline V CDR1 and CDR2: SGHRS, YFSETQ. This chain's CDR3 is CASSLGTLLLQNEQFF. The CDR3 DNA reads TGCGCCAGCAGCTTGGGGACCCTCCTATTGCAAAATGAGCAGTTCTTC. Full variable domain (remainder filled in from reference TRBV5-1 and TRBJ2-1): KAGVTQTPRYLIKTRGQQVTLSCSPISGHRSVSWYQQTPGQGLQFLFEYFSETQRNKGNFPGRFSGRQFSNSRSEMNVSTLELGDSALYLCASSLGTLLLQNEQFFGPGTRLTVL.

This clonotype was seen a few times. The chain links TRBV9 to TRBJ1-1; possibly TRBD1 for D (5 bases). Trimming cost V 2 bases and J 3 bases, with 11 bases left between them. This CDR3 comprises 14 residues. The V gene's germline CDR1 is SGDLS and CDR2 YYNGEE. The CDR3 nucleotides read TGTGCCAGCAGCGTTGGGGCGCCGGACACTGAAGCTTTCTTT. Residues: CASSVGAPDTEAFF.

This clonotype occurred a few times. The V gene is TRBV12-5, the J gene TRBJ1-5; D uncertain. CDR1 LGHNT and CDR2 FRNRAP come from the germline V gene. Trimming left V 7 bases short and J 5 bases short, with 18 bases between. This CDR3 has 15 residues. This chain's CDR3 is CASASGGWQDQPQHF. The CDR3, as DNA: TGTGCTAGTGCCTCCGGCGGCTGGCAGGATCAGCCCCAGCATTTT.

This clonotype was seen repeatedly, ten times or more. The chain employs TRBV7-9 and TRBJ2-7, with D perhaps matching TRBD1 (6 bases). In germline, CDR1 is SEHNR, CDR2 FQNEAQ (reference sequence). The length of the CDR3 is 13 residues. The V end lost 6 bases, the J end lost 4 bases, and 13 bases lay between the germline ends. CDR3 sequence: CASSTLQGYEQYF. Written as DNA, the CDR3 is TGTGCCAGCAGTACCCTACAGGGTTACGAGCAGTACTTC.